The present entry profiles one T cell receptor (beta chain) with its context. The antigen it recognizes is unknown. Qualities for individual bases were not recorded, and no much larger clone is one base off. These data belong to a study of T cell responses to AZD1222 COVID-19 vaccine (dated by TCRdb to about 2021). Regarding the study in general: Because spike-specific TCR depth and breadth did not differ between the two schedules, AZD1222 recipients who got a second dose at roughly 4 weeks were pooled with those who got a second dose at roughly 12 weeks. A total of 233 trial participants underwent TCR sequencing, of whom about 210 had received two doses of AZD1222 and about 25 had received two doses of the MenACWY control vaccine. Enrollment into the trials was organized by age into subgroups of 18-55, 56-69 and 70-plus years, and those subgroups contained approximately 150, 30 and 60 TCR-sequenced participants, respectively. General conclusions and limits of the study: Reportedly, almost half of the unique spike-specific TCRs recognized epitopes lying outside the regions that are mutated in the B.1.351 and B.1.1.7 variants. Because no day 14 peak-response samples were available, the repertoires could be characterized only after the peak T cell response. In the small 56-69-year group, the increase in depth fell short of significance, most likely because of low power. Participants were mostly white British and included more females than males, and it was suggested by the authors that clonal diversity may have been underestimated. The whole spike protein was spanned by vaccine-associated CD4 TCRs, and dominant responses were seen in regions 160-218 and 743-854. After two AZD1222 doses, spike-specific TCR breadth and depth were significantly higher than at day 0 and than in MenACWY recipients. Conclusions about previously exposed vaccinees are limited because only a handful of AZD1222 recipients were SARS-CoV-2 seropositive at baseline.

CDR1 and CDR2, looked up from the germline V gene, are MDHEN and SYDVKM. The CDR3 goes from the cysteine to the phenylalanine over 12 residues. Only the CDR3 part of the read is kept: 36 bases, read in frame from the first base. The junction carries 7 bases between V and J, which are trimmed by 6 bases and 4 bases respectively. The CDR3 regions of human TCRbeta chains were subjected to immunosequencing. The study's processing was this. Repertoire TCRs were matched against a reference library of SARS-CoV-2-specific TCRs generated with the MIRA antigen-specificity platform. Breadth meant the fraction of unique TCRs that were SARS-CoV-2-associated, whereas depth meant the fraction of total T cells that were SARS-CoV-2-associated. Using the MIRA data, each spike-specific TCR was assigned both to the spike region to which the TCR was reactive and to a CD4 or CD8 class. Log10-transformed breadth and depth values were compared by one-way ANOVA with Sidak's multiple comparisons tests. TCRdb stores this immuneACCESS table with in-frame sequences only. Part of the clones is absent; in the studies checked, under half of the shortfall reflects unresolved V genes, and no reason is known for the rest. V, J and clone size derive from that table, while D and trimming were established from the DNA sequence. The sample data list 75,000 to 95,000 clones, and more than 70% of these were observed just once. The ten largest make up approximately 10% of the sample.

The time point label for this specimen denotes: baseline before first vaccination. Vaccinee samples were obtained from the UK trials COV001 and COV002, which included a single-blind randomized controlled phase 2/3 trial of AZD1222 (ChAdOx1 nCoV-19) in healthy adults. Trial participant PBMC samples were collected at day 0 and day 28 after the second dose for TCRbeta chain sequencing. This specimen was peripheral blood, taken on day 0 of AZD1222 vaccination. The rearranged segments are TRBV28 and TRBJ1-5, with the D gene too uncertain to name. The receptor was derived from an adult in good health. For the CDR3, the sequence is CASRPLNQPQHF. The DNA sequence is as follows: TGTGCCAGCAGGCCGCTGAATCAGCCCCAGCATTTT.